This entry features one T cell receptor beta chain sequence. The antigen is unknown. These data belong to a study of lymphopenia after photon versus proton radiotherapy. Germline V gene data show CDR1 as SGHDN and CDR2 as FVKESK. The CDR3 has 16 residues. V shed 0 bases and J shed 2 bases, with 12 bases lying between them. Some clones are missing from TCRdb's copy, which holds only in-frame ones; the method was immunoSEQ multiplex PCR. Of 75,000 to 90,000 clones listed, around 83% are singletons. Points from the study as a whole: Under photons, naive T cells and diversity fell while effector/memory populations rose.

This receptor was obtained from a man aged 60 to 75 with pancreatic cancer. The sequencing used peripheral blood, collected from a patient treated with proton-based radiotherapy. The chain combines TRBV14 with TRBJ2-3; the D gene is possibly TRBD2 (7 bases). CDR3 protein: CASSQERGGITDTQYF. Here the CDR3 DNA reads TGTGCCAGCAGCCAAGAGAGGGGGGGTATCACAGATACGCAGTATTTT.